One and the same sample provided the 23 T cell receptor beta chains below, sequenced in a study of blood T cell repertoires in COVID-19. The protocol was immunoSEQ multiplex PCR, while the TCRdb copy is restricted to in-frame clones and leaves out a portion. In the table there are about 300,000 clones, about nine tenths of which are singletons. Sequences were obtained from peripheral blood. The receptors stem from a woman in her 30s who had recovered from COVID-19.

This chain uses TRBV7-2 with TRBJ1-2; perhaps TRBD1 as D (5 bases). Trimming took 2 bases from V and 8 from J, leaving 12 bases between them. In germline, CDR1 is SGHTA, CDR2 FQGNSA. The CDR3 has 13 amino acids. Here the CDR3 reads CASSLLGGTGYTF. Here the CDR3 DNA reads TGTGCCAGCAGCTTATTAGGCGGGACCGGCTACACCTTC.

The chain employs TRBV6-5 and TRBJ2-2; possibly TRBD2 for D (5 bases). Trimming shortened V by 7 bases and J by 6 bases, and 18 bases separated the two germline ends. The CDR3 extends over 15 amino acids. In germline, CDR1 is MNHEY, CDR2 SVGAGI. CDR3 residues: CASMVSGISAGELFF. The CDR3, as DNA: TGTGCCAGCATGGTTTCGGGGATTTCCGCCGGGGAGCTGTTTTTT.

The rearrangement joins TRBV5-8 to TRBJ2-1; no firm D call. Trimming removed 5 bases from V and 5 bases from J, with 11 bases in between. Germline V CDR1 and CDR2: SGHTS, YDEGEE. The length of the CDR3 is 13 residues. The CDR3 sequence: CASRAVSNNEQFF. CDR3 bases: TGTGCCAGCAGGGCAGTATCGAACAATGAGCAGTTCTTC.

The chain links TRBV15 to TRBJ1-1; TRBD1 matches at 7 bases. The trim removed 0 bases at V and 3 bases at J, leaving 10 bases unmatched. The CDR3 loop spans 17 amino acids. Germline values: CDR1 LNHNV, CDR2 YYDKDF (reference sequence). The CDR3 coding sequence is TGTGCCACCAGCAGAGATTTTGAGGGGGCGGCAGACACTGAAGCTTTCTTT. It is translated as CATSRDFEGAADTEAFF.

The rearrangement links TRBV20-1 to TRBJ1-2; D is undetermined. The CDR3 has 11 residues. Germline values: CDR1 DFQATT, CDR2 SNEGSKA (reference sequence). V was trimmed by 4 bases and J by 4 bases, leaving 7 bases between them. CDR3 sequence (DNA): TGCAGTGCTATCGGGTCCTATGGCTACACCTTC. It is translated as CSAIGSYGYTF.

This clone was seen only a few times. The chain couples TRBV4-1 to TRBJ1-5; 7 bases match TRBD1. J was trimmed by 5 bases and V by 0 bases; bases with no gene match: 10. This CDR3 is built from 17 residues. CDR1 and CDR2 (germline): MGHRA, YSYEKL. The CDR3 spells CASSQDSRQGQYQPQHF. The CDR3 DNA is TGCGCCAGCAGCCAAGATTCTAGACAGGGTCAATATCAGCCCCAGCATTTT.

The chain combines TRBV4-3 with TRBJ2-3, with TRBD1 matching over 8 bases. The length of the CDR3 is 18 residues. With V trimmed by 0 bases and J by 2 bases, 10 bases remained unmatched. Germline values: CDR1 LGHNA, CDR2 YSLEER. The CDR3 DNA is TGCGCCAGCAGCCAAGATTTAGTTGGGACAGGATACACAGATACGCAGTATTTT. Its translation is CASSQDLVGTGYTDTQYF.

This clone is a singleton in its sample. DNA of the CDR3: TGTGCCAGCAGTTTTTCTCTAGGGGGGGCAAGTCCCAACGAGCAGTACTTC. This codes for CASSFSLGGASPNEQYF. This rearrangement joins TRBV27 to TRBJ2-7, with D possibly matching TRBD2 (7 bases). The CDR3 covers 17 residues. Between the trimmed V and J ends, which lost 3 bases and 5 bases, there was a span of 23 bases. CDR1 is MNHEY and CDR2 is SMNVEV in the germline V gene (reference sequence).

This CDR3 reads CSASGGGARETQYF. The CDR3 DNA sequence: TGCAGTGCTAGTGGCGGGGGGGCCAGAGAGACCCAGTACTTC. The chain combines TRBV20-1 with TRBJ2-5; TRBD2 matches at 9 bases. V gave up 3 bases and J gave up 4 bases; unmatched junction bases: 6. The CDR3 contains 14 residues. Looked up from germline, CDR1 is DFQATT and CDR2 is SNEGSKA (reference sequence).

The chain employs TRBV6-1 and TRBJ2-7; D is perhaps TRBD2 (6 bases). The CDR3 is 14 amino acids. Germline lookup yields CDR1 MNHNS and CDR2 SASEGT. V lost 3 bases, J lost 4 bases, and 13 bases lay in between. Here the CDR3 DNA reads TGTGCCAGCAGTGAGTCGGGAGATGATTACGAGCAGTACTTC. Amino acids: CASSESGDDYEQYF.

The gene calls are TRBV6-2 or TRBV6-3 and TRBJ2-7, with D possibly being TRBD1 (6 bases). The CDR3 spans 15 residues. V was clipped by 5 bases and J by 0 bases, with 14 bases between them. Germline V gene data show CDR1 as MNHEY and CDR2 as SVGEGT. The CDR3 DNA reads as TGTGCCAGCAGTACCGCCGGGACACTCTCCTACGAGCAGTACTTC. This codes for CASSTAGTLSYEQYF.

This chain joins TRBV9 and TRBJ1-6, with 8 bases fitting TRBD1. In germline, CDR1 is SGDLS, CDR2 YYNGEE. The CDR3 is 14 residues long. V trimming: 6 bases; J trimming: 10 bases; junction bases outside the gene matches: 9. The CDR3 is CASTSGTGESPLHF. In DNA, the CDR3 is TGTGCCAGCACTTCCGGGACAGGTGAATCACCCCTCCACTTT.

The rearrangement joins TRBV6-2 or TRBV6-3 to TRBJ1-5; perhaps TRBD1 as D (5 bases). V was clipped by 1 base and J by 7 bases, with 14 bases between them. The CDR3 contains 15 residues. Germline assignment: CDR1 MNHEY and CDR2 SVGEGT. The CDR3, as DNA: TGTGCCAGCAGTTACTTGGACAAGGGTAACCAGCCCCAGCATTTT. Its translation: CASSYLDKGNQPQHF.

This clone was counted a few times. CDR3 sequence (DNA): TGTGCCAGCAGTCCCCCGGTGAACACTGAAGCTTTCTTT. As protein: CASSPPVNTEAFF. The rearrangement uses TRBV28 and TRBJ1-1; D remains ambiguous. The CDR3 contains 13 residues. Germline V lookup: CDR1 MDHEN, CDR2 SYDVKM. With 5 bases removed from V and 0 bases from J, the gap between germline ends came to 7 bases.

The chain has TRBV7-9 and TRBJ1-5, with TRBD1 matching 7 bases. The germline gives CDR1 SEHNR, CDR2 FQNEAQ (reference sequence). The length of the CDR3 is 16 residues. Unmatched junction bases numbered 15, after V lost 5 bases and J lost 8 bases. CDR3 sequence reads: CASSRYPTGSLEPQHF. DNA of the CDR3: TGTGCCAGCAGCCGTTACCCGACAGGGAGTCTTGAGCCCCAGCATTTT.

The chain joins TRBV28 to TRBJ1-2; 9 bases align to TRBD1. The V segment lost 5 bases and the J segment 7 bases; nucleotides outside the gene matches: 11. Germline V CDR1 and CDR2: MDHEN, SYDVKM. The CDR3 sequence is 15 residues long. The CDR3 region has the DNA TGTGCCAGCAGTCGCCCGGGACAGGGCCGGGGTGGCTACACCTTC. As protein: CASSRPGQGRGGYTF.

The rearrangement uses TRBV2 and TRBJ1-2; possible D gene TRBD1, 5 bases. V gave up 3 bases and J gave up 8 bases, with 13 bases separating them. CDR1 is SNHLY and CDR2 is FYNNEI in the germline V gene. The CDR3 has 13 residues. The CDR3 DNA reads TGTGCCAGCAGTGAGAGTTGGGGGGAAGGCTACACCTTC. This codes for CASSESWGEGYTF.

This rearrangement joins TRBV4-2 to TRBJ1-4; TRBD1 matches at 7 bases. V lost 4 bases, J lost 8 bases, and 7 bases stayed unmatched. Germline lookup yields CDR1 LGHNA and CDR2 YNFKEQ. The CDR3 totals 14 residues. The CDR3 is CASSRNPGQEKLFF. For the CDR3, the DNA is TGTGCCAGCAGCCGGAACCCGGGACAGGAAAAACTGTTTTTT.

This clone appeared a few times. The rearrangement links TRBV6-5 to TRBJ1-3; 10 nucleotides align to TRBD1. The length of the CDR3 is 16 residues. Germline CDR1 MNHEY, CDR2 SVGAGI. After removal of 0 bases from V and 4 bases from J, the junction contained 3 bases not matched to a gene. This CDR3 is CASSYSGQGYGNTIYF. CDR3 coding DNA: TGTGCCAGCAGTTACTCGGGACAGGGGTACGGAAACACCATATATTTT.

The CDR3 is CATSRAPASSYNEQFF. In DNA, the CDR3 is TGTGCCACCAGCAGAGCTCCCGCTAGCTCCTACAATGAGCAGTTCTTC. The V and J genes are TRBV15 and TRBJ2-1; D gene uncertain. V lost 1 base, J lost 0 bases, and 10 bases lay in between. Looked up from germline, CDR1 is LNHNV and CDR2 is YYDKDF (reference sequence). This CDR3 has 16 residues.

This chain uses TRBV27 with TRBJ1-6, with unresolved D. Germline values: CDR1 MNHEY, CDR2 SMNVEV (reference sequence). The CDR3 sequence is 18 residues long. The V end lost 3 bases, the J end lost 6 bases, and 21 bases lay between the germline ends. The CDR3 loop is CASSLIGGQALSNSPLHF. The CDR3 bases are TGTGCCAGCAGTTTGATAGGTGGGCAGGCCCTCTCTAATTCACCCCTCCACTTT.

The chain employs TRBV10-3 and TRBJ1-2; D gene uncertain. The V gene's germline CDR1 is ENHRY and CDR2 SYGVKD. The CDR3 runs 13 residues. Trimming cost V 10 bases and J 6 bases, with 18 bases left between them. The CDR3 DNA is TGTGCCACAACTAGGGAGTCGTACGATGGCTACACCTTC. The encoded protein is CATTRESYDGYTF.

This chain joins TRBV4-1 and TRBJ2-2; the D gene is possibly TRBD1 (7 bases). Trimming stripped 1 base from V and 5 bases from J, with 17 bases between. Germline CDR1 reads MGHRA; CDR2 reads YSYEKL. The CDR3 consists of 17 residues. The DNA of the CDR3 is TGCGCCAGCAGCCAAGTCAGGGGGGCAGGCCGAACCGGGGAGCTGTTTTTT. This sequence encodes CASSQVRGAGRTGELFF.